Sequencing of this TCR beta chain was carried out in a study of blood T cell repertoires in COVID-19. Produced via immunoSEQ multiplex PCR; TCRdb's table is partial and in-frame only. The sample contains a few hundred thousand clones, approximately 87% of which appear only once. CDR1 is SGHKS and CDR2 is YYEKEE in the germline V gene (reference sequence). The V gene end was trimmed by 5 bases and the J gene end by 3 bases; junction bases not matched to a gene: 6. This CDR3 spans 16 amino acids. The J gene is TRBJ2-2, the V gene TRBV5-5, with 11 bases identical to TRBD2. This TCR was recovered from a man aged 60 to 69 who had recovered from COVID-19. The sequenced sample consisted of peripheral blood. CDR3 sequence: CASRDVAGGHTGELFF. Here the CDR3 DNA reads TGTGCCAGCAGGGACGTAGCGGGAGGGCACACCGGGGAGCTGTTTTTT.